Presented here are 3 T cell receptor beta chains from one specimen sequenced in a study of CD8+CD57+ T cells in acquired aplastic anemia. Using genomic DNA as the template, TCR beta VDJ and CDR3 profiling was carried out. TCRdb reprocessed the reads with MiXCR, giving one entry per CDR3 protein. The sample holds about 270,000 distinct CDR3 sequences, 82% seen once. Individuals selected for sequencing had exhibited CD8+CD57+ cell expansion on flow cytometry. The sequenced sample consisted of sorted CD4+, CD8+, or CD8+CD57+ T cells (not recorded which) from PBMCs. Receptor source: a human donor with aplastic anemia.

This clonotype has a count of ten or more. Compared with germline, one end of the junction differs, possibly owing to a read error. The rearrangement joins TRBV7-9 to TRBJ2-3, with TRBD2 matching 8 bases. The CDR3 contains 14 residues. CDR1 is SEHNR and CDR2 is FQNEAQ in the germline V gene (reference sequence). Written as DNA, the CDR3 is TGTGCCAGCAGCTTTGCGGGAGGTCCCGGTACGGAGTATTTT. The encoded protein is CASSFAGGPGTEYF.

As to this clonotype: Germline is not matched at one junction end, which may reflect a read error. J is TRBJ1-5 and V is TRBV7-9; D remains unclear. CDR3 size: 14 residues. Germline V gene lookup returns CDR1 SEHNR and CDR2 FQNEAQ (reference sequence). CDR3 bases: TGTGCCAGCAGCTCGGACGGTAGCAAGGAGCCGCAGCATTTT. Its translation: CASSSDGSKEPQHF.

Here the CDR3 DNA reads TGCGCCAGCAGCTCGGGGGATAGCTCTATTACGCAGTATTTT. It specifies CASSSGDSSITQYF. The rearrangement joins TRBV5-1 to TRBJ2-3, with D perhaps matching TRBD2 (6 bases). V was shortened by 3 bases and J by 8 bases, with 16 bases between the two germline ends. CDR1 is SGHRS, CDR2 YFSETQ, per germline. The CDR3 is 14 residues long.